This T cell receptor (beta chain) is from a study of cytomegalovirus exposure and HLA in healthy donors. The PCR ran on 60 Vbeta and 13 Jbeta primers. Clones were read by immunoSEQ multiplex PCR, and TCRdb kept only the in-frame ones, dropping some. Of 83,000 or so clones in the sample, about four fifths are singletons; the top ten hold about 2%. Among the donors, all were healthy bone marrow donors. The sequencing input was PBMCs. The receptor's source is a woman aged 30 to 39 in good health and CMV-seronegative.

CDR3 coding DNA: TGCGCCAGCAGCGCACAGGGTCTTAGCACAGATACGCAGTATTTT. Protein product: CASSAQGLSTDTQYF. V gene TRBV5-1 combines with J gene TRBJ2-3; TRBD1 might be the D (6 bases). The CDR3 is made up of 15 amino acids. Deletions cut 4 bases from V and 0 bases from J, with 12 bases between. CDR1 is SGHRS and CDR2 is YFSETQ in the germline V gene.